A selection of T cell receptor beta chains follows, all from one sample in a study of persistence of HIV-infected CD4 T cells. Their antigens are not known. The data were produced by immunoSEQ multiplex PCR, yet TCRdb's version contains in-frame clones alone and is incomplete. The sample has approximately 35,000 clones; approximately 85% are singletons. The sample here was CD4+ T cells sorted from PBMCs after approximately 19-hour stimulation, taken from a patient who received antiretroviral therapy. These receptors came from an adult man with HIV who was CMV-seropositive. Each CDR3 is given with its conserved first and last residue. The order of the fields is V gene, D gene, J gene, clone size, CDR3 DNA, CDR3 protein. A D gene is named only where the DNA matches it firmly. Not all rows give a size; the values are once, few, many and, for expanded clones, a class.

>TRBV29-1|.|TRBJ2-1|.
TGCAGCGTTGACGATCCAACTAGATCCTGGGGAAATGAGCAGTTCTTC
CSVDDPTRSWGNEQFF
>TRBV14|TRBD1|TRBJ1-1|once
TGTGCCAGCAGCCAAGAGGGACAGGGGGCCCCGAACACTGAAGCTTTCTTT
CASSQEGQGAPNTEAFF
>TRBV9|.|TRBJ2-2|.
TGTGCCAGCAGCGTTACAGGTTTGGGTACCGGGGAGCTGTTTTTT
CASSVTGLGTGELFF
>TRBV7-9|.|TRBJ2-7|.
TGTGCCAGCAGCTTGGGAGAAACCTACGAGCAGTACTTC
CASSLGETYEQYF
>TRBV6-1|.|TRBJ2-5|few
TGTGCCAGCAGTGAAGACAGGTCCAGGGAGACCCAGTACTTC
CASSEDRSRETQYF
>TRBV6-4|TRBD1|TRBJ1-3|.
TGTGCCAGCAGTGACCAAGGGGGCGCCGGAAACACCATATATTTT
CASSDQGGAGNTIYF
>TRBV6-2/TRBV6-3|.|TRBJ1-1|.
TGTGCCAGCAGTTACAGGACCTATTCTGAAGCTTTCTTT
CASSYRTYSEAFF
>TRBV18|.|TRBJ2-5|.
TGTGCCAGCTCACCCTTGGAAGAGACCCAGTACTTC
CASSPLEETQYF
>TRBV27|.|TRBJ1-5|.
TGTGCCAGCAGAACTCAGGGTTATGGCAATCAGCCCCAGCATTTT
CASRTQGYGNQPQHF
>TRBV18|.|TRBJ2-7|.
TGTGCCAGCTCTCCAACGGACGGGGGCTCCTACGAGCAGTACTTC
CASSPTDGGSYEQYF
>TRBV7-3|.|TRBJ2-3|once
TGTGCCAGCAGCTTAATGGGCCTCACAGATACGCAGTATTTT
CASSLMGLTDTQYF
>TRBV4-2|.|TRBJ1-2|.
TGTGCCAGCAGCCAAGATAGGGGGGGTTCTGGCTACACCTTC
CASSQDRGGSGYTF
>TRBV19|.|TRBJ2-1|.
TGTGCCAGTAGTGTCTCGCCCGGGACAAGCGGCGAGCAGTTCTTC
CASSVSPGTSGEQFF
>TRBV28|.|TRBJ1-3|.
TGTGCCTCTCGCCGGGGGTCATACTCTGGAAACACCATATATTTT
CASRRGSYSGNTIYF
>TRBV4-3|TRBD2|TRBJ2-2|.
TGCGCCAGCAGCCAAGAAGTAGCGGGGGGCTACGGTACCGGGGAGCTGTTTTTT
CASSQEVAGGYGTGELFF
>TRBV3-1/TRBV3-2|TRBD2|TRBJ2-7|once
TGTGCCAGCAGCCACTCGGGACTAGCGGTCTACGAGCAGTACTTC
CASSHSGLAVYEQYF
>TRBV9|TRBD1|TRBJ2-1|.
TGTGCCAGCAGCCCGACAGGGAGACAGGGGTACGAGCAGTTCTTC
CASSPTGRQGYEQFF
>TRBV30|.|TRBJ2-4|.
TGTGCCTGGAGTAGTGCGGCCAAAAACATTCAGTACTTC
CAWSSAAKNIQYF
>TRBV5-1|.|TRBJ2-1|.
TGCGCCAGCAGCTTGGTCCCCGGGGGCAGGGTCAATGAGCAGTTCTTC
CASSLVPGGRVNEQFF
>TRBV5-6|.|TRBJ2-1|.
TGTGCCAGCAGCTTGGCCAGCGGGGGGACAGGTGAGCAGTTCTTC
CASSLASGGTGEQFF
>TRBV27|.|TRBJ1-5|few
TGTGCCAGCAGTTTCGACAGGAGCAATCAGCCCCAGCATTTT
CASSFDRSNQPQHF
>TRBV19|TRBD1|TRBJ2-7|.
TGTGCCAGTAGCACGACAGGGTGGTCCTACGAGCAGTACTTC
CASSTTGWSYEQYF
>TRBV4-3|.|TRBJ2-2|.
TGCGCCAGCAGCCAAGACAGGGCCGGGGAGCTGTTTTTT
CASSQDRAGELFF
>TRBV6-6|TRBD2|TRBJ2-7|.
TGTGCCAGCAATCACCTTAGCGGGGCTGGCGAGCAGTACTTC
CASNHLSGAGEQYF
>TRBV5-3|.|TRBJ1-5|few
TGTGCCAGAAGCTTGGTAGTTCGGGGGACCTATAGCAATCAGCCCCAGCATTTT
CARSLVVRGTYSNQPQHF
>TRBV4-3|.|TRBJ1-6|.
TGCGCCAGCAGCCAAGATAGGGCTCGTCCACCCCTCCACTTT
CASSQDRARPPLHF
>TRBV27|TRBD2|TRBJ2-1|.
TGTGCCAGCAAACCGGGACTAGCGGGGGCTTCCTACAATGAGCAGTTCTTC
CASKPGLAGASYNEQFF
>TRBV18|.|TRBJ1-2|.
TGTGCCAGCTCACCCATACAGGGCCGGGATCTTGGCTACACCTTC
CASSPIQGRDLGYTF
>TRBV28|TRBD1|TRBJ2-2|.
TGTGCCAGCAAGGGACAGGGGGCAGGCACCGGGGAGCTGTTTTTT
CASKGQGAGTGELFF
>TRBV7-2|.|TRBJ1-5|.
TGTGCCAGCAGCTTAGCGGGACGGCCGAATCAGCCCCAGCATTTT
CASSLAGRPNQPQHF
>TRBV3-1/TRBV3-2|.|TRBJ1-1|few
TGTGCCAGCAGAGAGAACACTGAAGCTTTCTTT
CASRENTEAFF
>TRBV4-3|.|TRBJ1-1|.
TGCGCCAGCAGCCAGAGACCTTTTAACACTGAAGCTTTCTTT
CASSQRPFNTEAFF
>TRBV6-5|.|TRBJ1-2|.
TGTGCCAGCAGAGAGGGCCTCTATGGCTACACCTTC
CASREGLYGYTF
>TRBV19|.|TRBJ1-5|.
TGTGCCAGTAGTATAGCAGGGGAACAGCCCCAGCATTTT
CASSIAGEQPQHF